This T cell receptor beta chain was sequenced during a study of cytomegalovirus exposure and HLA in healthy donors. The validation cohort, a group of 120 subjects, included the donors and was separate from the roughly 700-subject first cohort. Here immunoSEQ multiplex PCR was the method, and the copy in TCRdb shows in-frame clones only, minus some. The table has some 170,000 clones, approximately 96% seen once. The CDR3 is 16 residues long. Germline lookup yields CDR1 SEHNR and CDR2 FQNEAQ (reference sequence). V lost 0 bases and J lost 3; bases outside the gene matches: 8. Sequenced material: PBMCs. This TCR was recovered from a woman younger than 35 in good health and CMV-seronegative. This chain uses TRBV7-9 with TRBJ2-7, with TRBD2 identical over 7 bases. CDR3 DNA: TGTGCCAGCAGCTTAGCTTTGCGGGGGACCTTCTACGAGCAGTACTTC. It is translated as CASSLALRGTFYEQYF.